This TCR beta chain was captured by sequencing in a study of technical replicates of blood from several donors. Produced via immunoSEQ multiplex PCR; TCRdb's table is partial and in-frame only. The sample carries approximately 80,000 clones, 95% to 98% recorded once. Germline values: CDR1 GTSNPN, CDR2 SVGIG (reference sequence). This CDR3 is built from 16 residues. V lost 3 bases to trimming and J lost 5 bases; unmatched junction nucleotides: 11. The chain combines TRBV30 with TRBJ1-4, with TRBD1 matching over 8 bases. This receptor was obtained from a human donor in good health. Sample: T cells isolated from PBMCs. Here the CDR3 reads CAWRDTGGGGNEKLFF. The CDR3 nucleotides read TGTGCCTGGAGGGATACAGGGGGAGGAGGGAATGAAAAACTGTTTTTT.